Below, 30 T cell receptor beta chains from the same sample are listed, as sequenced in a study of radiation and T cells in renal cell carcinoma. Produced via immunoSEQ multiplex PCR; TCRdb's table is partial and in-frame only. The sample has about 77,000 clones, over 65% seen once. Regarding time point: blood 4 weeks post-SBRT, at nephrectomy. Stated treatment: 15 Gy SBRT to primary tumor, nephrectomy 4 weeks later. The material was blood, obtained from a patient whose treatment included radiotherapy and nephrectomy. The receptors were gathered from a woman between 55 and 75 years old with renal cell carcinoma.

The CDR3 DNA reads TGCAGCGCGCTAAGCGGACTGAGCTCCTACAATGAGCAGTTCTTC. This encodes CSALSGLSSYNEQFF. This sequence joins TRBV29-1 and TRBJ2-1, with D possibly TRBD2 on 5 matching bases. V was trimmed by 7 bases and J by 0 bases, leaving 16 bases between them. This CDR3 contains 15 residues. Germline assignment: CDR1 SQVTM and CDR2 ANQGSEA.

The genes are TRBV10-1 and TRBJ1-1; perhaps TRBD1 as D (6 bases). V was trimmed by 4 bases and J by 2 bases, leaving 14 bases between them. Germline CDR1 WNHNN, CDR2 SYGVQD (reference sequence). The CDR3 is made up of 15 amino acids. The CDR3 region is CASSGWQGKNTEAFF. CDR3 sequence (DNA): TGCGCCAGCAGTGGCTGGCAGGGGAAAAACACTGAAGCTTTCTTT.

Comment on this clone: At one end, the junction sequence differs from germline, possibly due to a read error. The chain links TRBV6-5 to TRBJ1-2; possible D gene TRBD1, 6 bases. CDR1 is MNHEY, CDR2 SVGAGI, per germline. The CDR3 runs to 15 residues. The CDR3 bases are TGTGCCAGCAGTGACTCGGATCGGGGGCGAAGCGGCTACACCTTC. Its protein product is CASSDSDRGRSGYTF.

This clone came up a few times. This rearrangement joins TRBV7-9 to TRBJ2-1; 9 bases agree with TRBD1. The CDR3 is 16 residues long. Germline V gene lookup returns CDR1 SEHNR and CDR2 FQNEAQ (reference sequence). Trimming removed 3 bases from V and 9 bases from J; junction bases left unmatched: 12. This CDR3 reads CASSFFLGTGYREQFF. The CDR3 region has the DNA TGTGCCAGCAGCTTTTTCCTCGGGACAGGGTATCGTGAGCAGTTCTTC.

V usage is TRBV5-1 and J usage is TRBJ1-4; D gene ambiguous. The CDR3 totals 13 residues. V was cut by 4 bases and J by 8 bases, with 12 bases left in between. Germline-derived CDR1 and CDR2 are SGHRS and YFSETQ. CDR3 region: CASSALVEEKLFF. The DNA for the CDR3 is TGCGCCAGCAGCGCCCTCGTGGAGGAAAAACTGTTTTTT.

Concerning this clone: Other nucleotide sequences in the sample specify the same CDR3. The chain employs TRBV28 and TRBJ1-1, with a tentative D call TRBD1 (5 bases). Germline assignment: CDR1 MDHEN and CDR2 SYDVKM. Trimming cost V 3 bases and J 0 bases, with 5 bases left between them. The CDR3 extends over 13 amino acids. Here the CDR3 reads CASSLTVNTEAFF. CDR3 bases: TGTGCCAGCAGTTTGACAGTGAACACTGAAGCTTTCTTT.

The chain employs TRBV15 and TRBJ2-5; a possible D gene is TRBD2 (6 bases). The length of the CDR3 is 14 residues. Trimming pared 1 base from V and 3 bases from J, leaving 9 bases between. CDR1 and CDR2 (germline): LNHNV, YYDKDF (reference sequence). The CDR3 loop reads CATSRVGEEETQYF. The CDR3 region has the DNA TGTGCCACCAGCAGAGTCGGGGAGGAAGAGACCCAGTACTTC.

The V and J genes are TRBV9 and TRBJ1-2; 10 nucleotides match TRBD1. V lost 4 bases to trimming and J lost 8 bases; unmatched junction nucleotides: 8. CDR1 is SGDLS and CDR2 is YYNGEE in the germline V gene. The length of the CDR3 is 14 residues. The CDR3 DNA sequence: TGTGCCAGCAGCCCGACAGGGGGCAGAGGAGGCTACACCTTC. Translation: CASSPTGGRGGYTF.

The V call is TRBV6-1, the J call TRBJ1-3, with D possibly being TRBD1 (5 bases). Germline values: CDR1 MNHNS, CDR2 SASEGT. This CDR3 region has 14 residues. V was clipped by 7 bases and J by 1 base, with 11 bases between them. CDR3 sequence (DNA): TGTGCCAGCAAGCCGGGGGAGTCTGGAAACACCATATATTTT. Amino acid sequence: CASKPGESGNTIYF.

This clone has just one count. The CDR3 DNA reads as TGTGCCAGCAGCTTATTCAGCCACTCAAAGCGGAGTACGAGTTACATTCAGTACTTC. Its protein is CASSLFSHSKRSTSYIQYF. The chain combines TRBV7-8 with TRBJ2-4, with D possibly matching TRBD2 (5 bases). The CDR3 has 19 residues. The V end lost 2 bases, the J end lost 8 bases, and 28 bases lay between the germline ends. Germline values: CDR1 SGHVS, CDR2 FQNEAQ.

The chain joins TRBV19 to TRBJ1-4; 7 nucleotides agree with TRBD1. The CDR3 runs to 18 residues. With V trimmed by 4 bases and J by 0 bases, 11 bases remained unmatched. CDR1 is LNHDA, CDR2 SQIVND, per germline (reference sequence). Here the CDR3 DNA reads TGTGCCAGTAGTACACGGCCACAGGGGACTACAACTAATGAAAAACTGTTTTTT. Its translation is CASSTRPQGTTTNEKLFF.

This clone was observed a handful of times. This chain uses TRBV27 with TRBJ2-5; 9 bases align to TRBD2. V dropped 3 bases and J dropped 1; count of bases not matched to a gene: 3. The CDR3 totals 15 residues. The germline V gene has CDR1 MNHEY and CDR2 SMNVEV (reference sequence). CDR3: CASSFGGGAQETQYF. In nucleotides, the CDR3 is TGTGCCAGCAGTTTTGGCGGGGGGGCCCAAGAGACCCAGTACTTC.

This chain joins TRBV18 and TRBJ2-7; D tentatively fits TRBD1 or TRBD2 (7 bases each). V gave up 4 bases and J gave up 4 bases, with 17 bases separating them. The germline gives CDR1 KGHSH, CDR2 LQKENI. This CDR3 has 15 residues. The DNA for the CDR3 is TGTGCCAGCTCACTAGGGGAGGGGGCCTCGTACGAGCAGTACTTC. This encodes CASSLGEGASYEQYF.

The CDR3 region has the DNA TGTGCCAGCAGCGGAGCAGAGCTCACTGAAGCTTTCTTT. Translated: CASSGAELTEAFF. The chain links TRBV9 to TRBJ1-1; no definite D call. CDR1 is SGDLS and CDR2 is YYNGEE in the germline V gene. This CDR3 contains 13 residues. V lost 3 bases to trimming and J lost 4 bases, with 10 bases between them. Variable domain in full (rest from reference TRBV9 and TRBJ1-1): DSGVTQTPKHLITATGQRVTLRCSPRSGDLSVYWYQQSLDQGLQFLIQYYNGEERAKGNILERFSAQQFPDLHSELNLSSLELGDSALYFCASSGAELTEAFFGQGTRLTVV.

This clone was detected once. The V and J genes are TRBV7-2 and TRBJ1-2, with 7 bases lining up with TRBD1. CDR3 length equals 14 residues. Trimming took 5 bases from V and 6 from J; bases not matched to a gene: 9. Germline CDR1 is SGHTA and CDR2 is FQGNSA. The CDR3 sequence is CASSLDRYTDGYTF. In nucleotides, the CDR3 is TGTGCCAGCAGCCTGGACAGGTACACGGATGGCTACACCTTC. Drawing the rest from reference TRBV7-2 and TRBJ1-2, the complete variable domain is GAGVSQSPSNKVTEKGKDVELRCDPISGHTALYWYRQSLGQGLEFLIYFQGNSAPDKSGLPSDRFSAERTGGSVSTLTIQRTQQEDSAVYLCASSLDRYTDGYTFGSGTRLTVV.

The chain links TRBV7-2 to TRBJ2-7; 9 nucleotides match TRBD1. Trimming took 5 bases from V and 6 from J; bases not matched to a gene: 11. The CDR3 sequence is 15 residues long. Looked up from germline, CDR1 is SGHTA and CDR2 is FQGNSA. The CDR3 DNA is TGTGCCAGCAGCCGAGAGGGACAGGGTTACTCCGAGCAGTACTTC. Translated, it gives CASSREGQGYSEQYF. Using reference TRBV7-2 and TRBJ2-7 for the parts outside the CDR3, the full variable domain is GAGVSQSPSNKVTEKGKDVELRCDPISGHTALYWYRQSLGQGLEFLIYFQGNSAPDKSGLPSDRFSAERTGGSVSTLTIQRTQQEDSAVYLCASSREGQGYSEQYFGPGTRLTVT.

CDR3: CASSKEGPSSYNSPLHF. DNA of the CDR3: TGTGCCAGCAGCAAAGAGGGTCCAAGCTCCTATAATTCACCCCTCCACTTT. The V call is TRBV21-1, the J call TRBJ1-6. TRBV21-1 counts as a pseudogene. This CDR3 is built from 17 residues.

The V call is TRBV7-9, the J call TRBJ1-4; D is possibly TRBD1 (6 bases). The ends were cut back, 5 bases at V and 5 bases at J, with 15 bases in the middle. This CDR3 is built from 15 residues. Germline V gene lookup returns CDR1 SEHNR and CDR2 FQNEAQ (reference sequence). The CDR3 bases are TGTGCCAGCAGCCTAACGGAGGGGGGGAATGAAAAACTGTTTTTT. This encodes CASSLTEGGNEKLFF.

The chain uses TRBV19 and TRBJ1-4; D is ambiguous. The CDR3 covers 15 residues. Germline V gene data show CDR1 as LNHDA and CDR2 as SQIVND (reference sequence). V lost 5 bases and J 4 bases, leaving 14 bases between the germline ends. CDR3 loop: CASSQDSKGNEKLFF. CDR3 nucleotides: TGTGCCAGTAGTCAGGACTCAAAGGGTAATGAAAAACTGTTTTTT.

The V call is TRBV11-2, the J call TRBJ2-5, with D uncertain. The CDR3 is 14 amino acids. Trimming removed 4 bases at V and 5 bases at J, with 14 bases between. The germline V gene encodes CDR1 SGHAT and CDR2 FQNNGV. CDR3: CASSSLERSETQYF. CDR3 bases: TGTGCCAGCAGCTCCTTGGAGAGGAGCGAGACCCAGTACTTC. The whole variable domain, remainder taken from reference TRBV11-2 and TRBJ2-5, is EAGVAQSPRYKIIEKRQSVAFWCNPISGHATLYWYQQILGQGPKLLIQFQNNGVVDDSQLPKDRFSAERLKGVDSTLKIQPAKLEDSAVYLCASSSLERSETQYFGPGTRLLVL.

CDR3 protein: CASTPGGQGLEQYF. The CDR3 coding sequence is TGTGCCAGCACTCCGGGCGGACAGGGGCTCGAGCAGTACTTC. J is TRBJ2-5 and V is TRBV9, with 9 bases fitting TRBD1. The DNA end is a closer match to TRBJ2-7, so the J assignment may be wrong. This CDR3 comprises 14 residues. CDR1 SGDLS and CDR2 YYNGEE come from the germline V gene.

The chain joins TRBV5-1 to TRBJ1-4; 9 bases match TRBD1. This CDR3 has 17 amino acids. The V segment lost 0 bases and the J segment 7 bases; nucleotides outside the gene matches: 10. CDR1 and CDR2 from the germline V gene are SGHRS and YFSETQ. For the CDR3, the DNA is TGCGCCAGCAGCTTGGCCTATAGCGGACAGGGGCTTGAAAAACTGTTTTTT. Translating it yields CASSLAYSGQGLEKLFF.

This chain joins TRBV28 and TRBJ1-4; D may be TRBD1 (5 bases). CDR1 and CDR2 (germline): MDHEN, SYDVKM. This CDR3 spans 15 amino acids. The ends were cut back, 5 bases at V and 6 bases at J, with 16 bases in the middle. CDR3 DNA: TGTGCCAGCAGTCCCCCCTTGGGGGGGGATGAAAAACTGTTTTTT. Translation: CASSPPLGGDEKLFF. Together with reference TRBV28 and TRBJ1-4, the CDR3 gives the full variable domain: DVKVTQSSRYLVKRTGEKVFLECVQDMDHENMFWYRQDPGLGLRLIYFSYDVKMKEKGDIPEGYSVSREKKERFSLILESASTNQTSMYLCASSPPLGGDEKLFFGSGTQLSVL.

This sequence joins TRBV2 and TRBJ2-2; TRBD1 agrees at 10 bases. The germline gives CDR1 SNHLY, CDR2 FYNNEI. The CDR3 sequence is 16 residues long. The J segment lost 7 bases and the V segment lost 5 bases, leaving 10 bases of the junction unmatched. The CDR3 region is CASSLGRQGAGGELFF. Here the CDR3 DNA reads TGTGCCAGCAGTTTGGGGCGACAGGGGGCTGGCGGGGAGCTGTTTTTT.

The chain has TRBV7-9 and TRBJ2-6; 9 bases line up with TRBD1. Trimming cost V 2 bases and J 0 bases; bases outside gene matches: 5. The CDR3 is 18 residues long. CDR1 is SEHNR and CDR2 is FQNEAQ in the germline V gene (reference sequence). The CDR3 sequence is CASSLSQGAHSGANVLTF. In nucleotides, the CDR3 is TGTGCCAGCAGCTTATCACAGGGGGCGCACTCTGGGGCCAACGTCCTGACTTTC.

The chain recombines TRBV25-1 with TRBJ1-4; no firm D call. The CDR3 has 14 amino acids. The germline gives CDR1 MGHDK, CDR2 SYGVNS. Trimming removed 3 bases at V and 10 bases at J, with 15 bases between. CDR3 coding DNA: TGTGCCAGCAGTGACGTAGTTAGGTTGGGAAAACTGTTTTTT. Translation gives CASSDVVRLGKLFF.

J is TRBJ1-4 and V is TRBV29-1; no clear D gene. Looked up from germline, CDR1 is SQVTM and CDR2 is ANQGSEA. Trimming pared 3 bases from V and 0 bases from J, leaving 8 bases between. This CDR3 comprises 14 residues. The CDR3 nucleotides are TGCAGCGTTGAGGCCCTAGCAACTAATGAAAAACTGTTTTTT. Protein sequence: CSVEALATNEKLFF.

The table lists this clone with a few counts. The rearrangement links TRBV19 to TRBJ1-3; tentatively, D is TRBD1 (5 bases). Germline CDR1 is LNHDA and CDR2 is SQIVND (reference sequence). Trimming left V 3 bases short and J 6 bases short, with 12 bases between. This CDR3 comprises 14 residues. CDR3 bases: TGTGCCAGTAGTATTCGGGGCGGCGAAAACACCATATATTTT. Translation: CASSIRGGENTIYF.

This clone was detected once. The chain combines TRBV6-5 with TRBJ2-1, with D possibly TRBD1 on 5 matching bases. CDR1 and CDR2 (germline): MNHEY, SVGAGI. This CDR3 spans 15 amino acids. Deletions cut 7 bases from V and 8 bases from J, with 21 bases between. CDR3 nucleotides: TGTGCCAGCACCCGGGCGGCAGGGATTAGCCATGAGCAGTTCTTC. Its protein is CASTRAAGISHEQFF.

V gene TRBV9 combines with J gene TRBJ2-3; 12 bases map to TRBD2. V lost 3 bases and J lost 1; bases outside the gene matches: 0. This CDR3 region has 15 residues. Germline CDR1 reads SGDLS; CDR2 reads YYNGEE. The CDR3 sequence is CASSGLAGGTDTQYF. The DNA for the CDR3 is TGTGCCAGCAGCGGACTAGCGGGAGGCACAGATACGCAGTATTTT.